This T cell receptor (beta chain) was documented in a study of OX40 agonist ivuxolimab in advanced cancers. About the full investigation: Ivuxolimab was a fully human IgG2 agonistic monoclonal antibody targeting the costimulatory receptor OX40 (CD134). In the dose-escalation cohort, 82.7% of patients were male, and the mean age was around 60 years, with a range of 23 to 79. Intravenous ivuxolimab was administered to patients every 2 weeks at six dose levels: 0.01, 0.1, 0.3, 1.5, 3 and 10 mg/kg. Partial responses were achieved by three dose-escalation patients, of whom one had hepatocellular carcinoma and two had cutaneous melanoma. The paper reports the monotherapy dose-escalation portion (N of about 50 patients) of the phase I ivuxolimab trial. Prior anti-PD-1, anti-PD-L1 or anti-CTLA-4 therapy was permitted, and approximately 40% of dose-escalation patients had received checkpoint inhibitors. The point of sequencing TCRbeta in the periphery was to test whether ivuxolimab changed TCR sequence diversity and drove clonal T-cell expansion. Of the roughly 52 dose-escalation patients, hepatocellular carcinoma was present in approximately 20, melanoma in some 15, renal cell carcinoma in 9 and head and neck cancer in 9. The study at large found these results: Low levels of normalized T-cell clonal expansion were also seen in some patients who did not respond. In the 0.1-3.0 mg/kg groups, partial responders had among the lowest normalized peripheral clonal expansion, particularly in CD8+ T cells. The antigen specificity of the clonally expanded peripheral T cells was not determined. At doses of 0.1 to 3.0 mg/kg, clonal expansion of both CD4+ and CD8+ T cells in blood was seen between baseline and week 6. On average, CD8+ T cells showed more expanded clones than CD4+ T cells after ivuxolimab.

The CDR3 covers 15 residues, taking in both the cysteine and the phenylalanine. Solely the CDR3 DNA is kept, with 45 bases framed from the first base. In the germline V gene, CDR1 corresponds to SNHLY and CDR2 to FYNNEI. The germline ends are 14 bases apart after V is trimmed by 5 bases and J by 1 base. Genomic DNA was isolated from the sorted cells so that the TCRbeta CDR3 region could be sequenced. The immunoSEQ Assay was used for sequencing of TCRbeta CDR3 regions. TCRdb took over this immuneACCESS table, retaining in-frame rearrangements with V and J assigned. Such tables are incomplete; in checked studies, under half of the missing clones stem from an unresolved V gene, and the remainder is unexplained. The sample data list more than 60,000 clones, and roughly nine tenths of these were observed just once. The leading ten clones occupy 14% of the sample. Concerning this clone: No cognate antigen has been identified for it. Base qualities are not at hand, and no much larger clone is one base apart.

The trial excluded patients who had a history of autoimmune disease or who were on systemic immunosuppression. Peripheral blood for TCR sequencing was collected from all dose cohorts at baseline, on cycle 4 day 1, and on cycle 7 day 1. Samples came from an open-label, multicenter, first-in-human phase I dose-escalation trial of ivuxolimab. Adults with locally advanced or metastatic head and neck squamous cell, hepatocellular, melanoma or renal cell carcinoma were enrolled in the trial. Before TCR sequencing, CD4+ T cells and CD8+ T cells from peripheral blood were sorted into separate populations. This TCR derives from an adult with an advanced solid tumor such as melanoma, head and neck, liver or kidney cancer. The chain is assembled from TRBV2 and TRBJ1-1; no D gene can be assigned with confidence. The sample consisted of CD4+ or CD8+ T cells sorted from blood, taken in a trial of the OX40 agonist ivuxolimab. The DNA is as follows: TGTGCCAGCAGTATTGGTGTTCTTAAGAACACTGAAGCTTTCTTT. It specifies CASSIGVLKNTEAFF.